A selection of T cell receptor beta chains follows, all from one sample in a study of blood T cell repertoires in COVID-19. Sequenced by immunoSEQ multiplex PCR; TCRdb stores in-frame clones only, minus some. The sample yields tens of thousands of clones, approximately 70% seen once. Sequenced input: PBMCs or T cells enriched from blood (not recorded which). These receptors all stem from a woman in her sixties or seventies who had been exposed to COVID-19. The CDR3 runs from the conserved cysteine through the conserved F or W. A D gene is named only where the DNA matches it firmly. Clone size is stated in some rows and not others, as once, few, many or a class when expanded.

CDR3aa | CDR3nt | d_gene | j_gene | v_gene | abundance
CASSRPGTEINEQFF | TGTGCCAGCAGCCGCCCAGGGACAGAAATTAATGAGCAGTTCTTC | TRBD1 | TRBJ2-1 | TRBV5-4 | -
CASSWDSYSPLHF | TGTGCCAGCAGTTGGGACAGCTATTCACCCCTCCACTTT | TRBD1 | TRBJ1-6 | TRBV6-5 | -
CASSLILAGVSTGELFF | TGTGCCAGCAGCTTAATATTAGCGGGAGTAAGCACCGGGGAGCTGTTTTTT | TRBD2 | TRBJ2-2 | TRBV11-2 | -
CASSFSDRGVGYTF | TGTGCCAGCAGCTTTTCGGACAGGGGGGTGGGCTACACCTTC | TRBD1 | TRBJ1-2 | TRBV5-5 | once
CASSRSGIFYEQYF | TGTGCCAGCAGCAGGAGCGGGATATTTTACGAGCAGTACTTC | TRBD2 | TRBJ2-7 | TRBV2 | once
CASSWAAGLERTGELFF | TGCGCCAGCAGCTGGGCAGCGGGACTAGAGAGGACCGGGGAGCTGTTTTTT | TRBD2 | TRBJ2-2 | TRBV5-1 | few
CSARGRSEKLFF | TGCAGCGCCAGGGGTCGTAGTGAAAAACTGTTTTTT | - | TRBJ1-4 | TRBV29-1 | -
CASSGGGMGNQPQHF | TGTGCCAGCAGTGGTGGAGGGATGGGCAATCAGCCCCAGCATTTT | - | TRBJ1-5 | TRBV2 | -
CASKGRGNYNEQFF | TGTGCCAGTAAGGGGCGGGGAAATTACAATGAGCAGTTCTTC | - | TRBJ2-1 | TRBV19 | -
CASSSLLQGDTQYF | TGTGCCAGCAGTTCTCTCTTACAGGGGGATACGCAGTATTTT | TRBD1 | TRBJ2-3 | TRBV28 | -
CASSPTGGLETQYF | TGTGCCAGCAGCCCCACAGGGGGGCTAGAGACCCAGTACTTC | TRBD1 | TRBJ2-5 | TRBV9 | many
CASSLDWRRNIQYF | TGTGCCAGCAGTCTCGACTGGCGTCGGAACATTCAGTACTTC | - | TRBJ2-4 | TRBV27 | few
CASTSGGLGTEAFF | TGTGCCAGTACATCGGGGGGTCTGGGCACTGAAGCTTTCTTT | - | TRBJ1-1 | TRBV19 | -
CASSETRSSISTGELFF | TGTGCCAGCTCAGAAACCCGCTCTAGCATATCCACCGGGGAGCTGTTTTTT | - | TRBJ2-2 | TRBV18 | -
CASSLTAGPDTQYF | TGTGCCAGCAGTTTAACGGCGGGGCCAGATACGCAGTATTTT | - | TRBJ2-3 | TRBV28 | -
CASSLGPRGANVLTF | TGTGCCAGCAGCCTAGGCCCCCGCGGGGCCAACGTCCTGACTTTC | - | TRBJ2-6 | TRBV5-6 | few
CASSAVAGSGNTIYF | TGTGCCAGCAGCGCCGTGGCAGGCTCTGGAAACACCATATATTTT | - | TRBJ1-3 | TRBV6-5 | -
CASSPGTPGEGRNTQYF | TGTGCCAGCAGTCCTGGCACGCCGGGGGAGGGCCGAAATACGCAGTATTTT | TRBD2 | TRBJ2-3 | TRBV27 | few
CASSLSRDYGYTF | TGCGCCAGCAGCTTGTCCCGAGACTATGGCTACACCTTC | - | TRBJ1-2 | TRBV5-1 | few
CASSEVAGGPNNEQFF | TGCGCCAGCAGTGAGGTAGCGGGAGGGCCTAACAATGAGCAGTTCTTC | TRBD2 | TRBJ2-1 | TRBV10-2 | -
CASSEAGHGYTF | TGTGCCAGCAGTGAAGCTGGGCATGGCTACACCTTC | - | TRBJ1-2 | TRBV6-1 | few
CAWTPSKSYGYTF | TGTGCCTGGACCCCCTCAAAGAGCTATGGCTACACCTTC | - | TRBJ1-2 | TRBV30 | -
CASSSRGGNTGELFF | TGTGCCAGCAGCTCTAGGGGAGGAAACACCGGGGAGCTGTTTTTT | - | TRBJ2-2 | TRBV11-3 | -
CASSYTKGREDTQYF | TGTGCCAGCAGTTATACCAAGGGCAGGGAAGATACGCAGTATTTT | - | TRBJ2-3 | TRBV28 | few
CASSSRRSLNEKLFF | TGTGCCAGCAGCTCTCGACGGAGCCTTAATGAAAAACTGTTTTTT | - | TRBJ1-4 | TRBV7-2 | -
CASSMPSGRSGEQYF | TGTGCCAGTAGTATGCCTAGCGGGAGATCGGGGGAGCAGTACTTC | TRBD2 | TRBJ2-7 | TRBV19 | once
CASSQEVEGLAKNIQYF | TGTGCCAGCAGCCAAGAGGTCGAAGGACTAGCCAAAAACATTCAGTACTTC | - | TRBJ2-4 | TRBV4-2 | once
CASSITLAGEPSTDTQYF | TGTGCCAGTAGTATAACACTAGCGGGAGAGCCTAGCACAGATACGCAGTATTTT | TRBD2 | TRBJ2-3 | TRBV19 | -
CASSIKGGANNQPQHF | TGTGCCAGTAGTATTAAAGGGGGCGCCAATAATCAGCCCCAGCATTTT | TRBD1 | TRBJ1-5 | TRBV19 | once
CASSQEDRHYGYTF | TGTGCCAGCAGCCAGGAGGACAGACACTATGGCTACACCTTC | - | TRBJ1-2 | TRBV3-1/TRBV3-2 | -
CAWRVWHTEAFF | TGTGCCTGGAGGGTGTGGCACACTGAAGCTTTCTTT | - | TRBJ1-1 | TRBV30 | -
CASSSGTGASGNTIYF | TGTGCCAGCAGCTCGGGGACAGGGGCCTCTGGAAACACCATATATTTT | TRBD1 | TRBJ1-3 | TRBV5-4 | -
CASSDPGQPGYTF | TGTGCCAGCAGTGACCCGGGACAACCCGGCTACACCTTC | - | TRBJ1-2 | TRBV2 | -
CASSFPTNSYNEQFF | TGTGCCAGCAGTTTTCCCACAAACTCCTACAATGAGCAGTTCTTC | - | TRBJ2-1 | TRBV28 | -
CASRRDRGNTEAFF | TGTGCCAGCAGAAGGGACAGGGGGAACACTGAAGCTTTCTTT | TRBD1 | TRBJ1-1 | TRBV11-2 | -